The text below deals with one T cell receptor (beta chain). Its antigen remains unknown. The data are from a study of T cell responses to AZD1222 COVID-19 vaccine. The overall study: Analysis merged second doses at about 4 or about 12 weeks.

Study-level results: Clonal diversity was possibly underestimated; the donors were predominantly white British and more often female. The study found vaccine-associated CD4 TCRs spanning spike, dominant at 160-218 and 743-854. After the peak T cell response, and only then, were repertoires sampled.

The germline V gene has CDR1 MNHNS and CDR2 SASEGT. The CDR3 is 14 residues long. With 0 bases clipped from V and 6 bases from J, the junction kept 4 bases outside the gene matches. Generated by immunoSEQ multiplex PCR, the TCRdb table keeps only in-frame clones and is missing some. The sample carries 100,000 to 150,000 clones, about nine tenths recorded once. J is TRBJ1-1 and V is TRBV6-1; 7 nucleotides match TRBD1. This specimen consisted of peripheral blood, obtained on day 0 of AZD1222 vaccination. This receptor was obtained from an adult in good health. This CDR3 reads CASSEAGTASEAFF. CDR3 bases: TGTGCCAGCAGTGAAGCGGGGACAGCTTCTGAAGCTTTCTTT.